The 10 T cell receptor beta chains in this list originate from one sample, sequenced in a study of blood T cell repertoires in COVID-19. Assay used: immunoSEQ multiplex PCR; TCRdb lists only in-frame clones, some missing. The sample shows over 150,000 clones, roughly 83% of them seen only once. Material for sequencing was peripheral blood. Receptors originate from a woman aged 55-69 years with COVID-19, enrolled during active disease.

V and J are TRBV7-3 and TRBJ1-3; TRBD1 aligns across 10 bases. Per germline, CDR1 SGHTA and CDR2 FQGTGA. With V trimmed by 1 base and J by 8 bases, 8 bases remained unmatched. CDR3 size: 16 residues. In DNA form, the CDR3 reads TGTGCCAGCAGCTTAATGGGACAGGGGAATTCGGACACCATATATTTT. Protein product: CASSLMGQGNSDTIYF.

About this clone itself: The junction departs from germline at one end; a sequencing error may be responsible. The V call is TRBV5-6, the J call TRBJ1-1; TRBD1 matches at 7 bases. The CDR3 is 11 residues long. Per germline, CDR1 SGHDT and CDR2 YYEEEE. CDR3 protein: CASSVRGQPDF. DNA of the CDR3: TGTGCCAGCAGCGTAAGGGGACAGCCAGACTTT.

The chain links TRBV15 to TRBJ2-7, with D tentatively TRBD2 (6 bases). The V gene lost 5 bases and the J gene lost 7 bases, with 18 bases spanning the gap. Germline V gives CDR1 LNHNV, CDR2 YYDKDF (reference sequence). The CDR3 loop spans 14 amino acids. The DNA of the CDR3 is TGTGCCACCAGCGGGAGGACCCCCAGAATGGAGCAGTACGTC. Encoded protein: CATSGRTPRMEQYV.

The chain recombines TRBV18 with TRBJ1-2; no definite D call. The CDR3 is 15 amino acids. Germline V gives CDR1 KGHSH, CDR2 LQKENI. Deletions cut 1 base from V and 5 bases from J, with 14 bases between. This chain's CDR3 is CASSPLAEISYGYTF. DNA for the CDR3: TGTGCCAGCTCACCACTCGCGGAGATCTCATATGGCTACACCTTC.

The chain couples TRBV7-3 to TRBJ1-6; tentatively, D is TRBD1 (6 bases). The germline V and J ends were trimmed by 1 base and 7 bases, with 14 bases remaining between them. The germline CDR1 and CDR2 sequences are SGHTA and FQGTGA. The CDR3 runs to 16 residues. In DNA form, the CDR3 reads TGTGCCAGCAGCTTAAATAGTCAGGGGACGAATTCACCCCTCCACTTT. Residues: CASSLNSQGTNSPLHF. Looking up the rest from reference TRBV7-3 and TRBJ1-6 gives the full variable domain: GAGVSQTPSNKVTEKGKYVELRCDPISGHTALYWYRQSLGQGPEFLIYFQGTGAADDSGLPNDRFFAVRPEGSVSTLKIQRTERGDSAVYLCASSLNSQGTNSPLHFGNGTRLTVT.

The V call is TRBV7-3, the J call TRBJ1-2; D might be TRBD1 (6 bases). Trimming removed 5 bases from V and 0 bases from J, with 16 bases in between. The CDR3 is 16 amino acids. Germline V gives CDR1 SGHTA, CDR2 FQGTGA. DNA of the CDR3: TGTGCCAGCAGCCCTATAGGGGGGGAAACTAACTATGGCTACACCTTC. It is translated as CASSPIGGETNYGYTF.

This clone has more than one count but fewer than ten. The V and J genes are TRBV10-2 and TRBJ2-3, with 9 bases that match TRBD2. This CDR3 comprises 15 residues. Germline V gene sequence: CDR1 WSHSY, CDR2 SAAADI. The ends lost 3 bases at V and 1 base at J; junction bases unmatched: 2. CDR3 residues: CASSEAGGRTDTQYF. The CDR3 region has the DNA TGCGCCAGCAGTGAAGCGGGGGGTCGCACAGATACGCAGTATTTT.

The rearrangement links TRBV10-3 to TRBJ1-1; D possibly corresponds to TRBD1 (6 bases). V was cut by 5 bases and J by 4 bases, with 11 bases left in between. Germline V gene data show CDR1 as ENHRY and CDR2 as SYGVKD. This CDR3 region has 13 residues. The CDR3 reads CAISSEGVTEAFF. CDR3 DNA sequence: TGTGCCATCAGTTCTGAGGGGGTCACTGAAGCTTTCTTT.

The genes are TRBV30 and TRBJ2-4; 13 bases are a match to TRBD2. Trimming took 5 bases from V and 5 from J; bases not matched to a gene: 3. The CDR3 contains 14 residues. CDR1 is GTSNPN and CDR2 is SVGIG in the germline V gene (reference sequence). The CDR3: CAWGLAGVQNIQYF. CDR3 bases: TGTGCCTGGGGACTAGCGGGGGTGCAAAACATTCAGTACTTC.

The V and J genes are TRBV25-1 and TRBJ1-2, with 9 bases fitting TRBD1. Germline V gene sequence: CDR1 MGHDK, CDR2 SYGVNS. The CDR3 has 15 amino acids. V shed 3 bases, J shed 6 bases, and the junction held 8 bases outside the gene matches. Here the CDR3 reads CASSDPGQGKNGYTF. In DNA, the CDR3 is TGTGCCAGCAGTGATCCCGGACAGGGGAAAAATGGCTACACCTTC.